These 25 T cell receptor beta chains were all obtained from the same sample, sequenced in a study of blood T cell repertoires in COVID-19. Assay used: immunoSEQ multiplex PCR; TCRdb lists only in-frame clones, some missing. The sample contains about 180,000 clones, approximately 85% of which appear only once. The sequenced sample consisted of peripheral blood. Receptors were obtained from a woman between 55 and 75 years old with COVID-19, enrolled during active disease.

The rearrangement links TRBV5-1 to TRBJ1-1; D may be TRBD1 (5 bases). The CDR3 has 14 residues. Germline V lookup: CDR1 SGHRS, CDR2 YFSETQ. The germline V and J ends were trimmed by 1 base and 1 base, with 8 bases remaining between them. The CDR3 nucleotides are TGCGCCAGCAGCTTGACAGGCCCGAACACTGAAGCTTTCTTT. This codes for CASSLTGPNTEAFF.

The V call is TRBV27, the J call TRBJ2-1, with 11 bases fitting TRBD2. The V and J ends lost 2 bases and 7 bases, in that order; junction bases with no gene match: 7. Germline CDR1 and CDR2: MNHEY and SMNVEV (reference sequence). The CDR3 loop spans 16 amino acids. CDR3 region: CASSLRLAGGINEQFF. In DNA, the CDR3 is TGTGCCAGCAGTTTACGGCTAGCGGGAGGAATAAATGAGCAGTTCTTC.

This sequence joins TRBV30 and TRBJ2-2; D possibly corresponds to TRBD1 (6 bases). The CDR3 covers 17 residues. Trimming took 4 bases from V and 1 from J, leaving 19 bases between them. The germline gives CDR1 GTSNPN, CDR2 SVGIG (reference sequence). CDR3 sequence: CAWTTPGAGQNTGELFF. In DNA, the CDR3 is TGTGCCTGGACCACCCCAGGGGCAGGGCAGAACACCGGGGAGCTGTTTTTT.

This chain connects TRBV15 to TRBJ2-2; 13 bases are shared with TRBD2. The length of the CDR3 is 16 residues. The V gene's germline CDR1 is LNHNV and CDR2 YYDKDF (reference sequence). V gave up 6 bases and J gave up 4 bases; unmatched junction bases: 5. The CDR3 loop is CATSSLAGGSTGELFF. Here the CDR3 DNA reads TGTGCCACCAGTTCACTAGCGGGAGGGAGCACCGGGGAGCTGTTTTTT.

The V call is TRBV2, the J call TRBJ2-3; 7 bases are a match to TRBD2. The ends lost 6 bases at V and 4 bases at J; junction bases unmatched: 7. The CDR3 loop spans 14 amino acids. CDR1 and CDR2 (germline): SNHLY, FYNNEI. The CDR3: CASRTSTGSDTQYF. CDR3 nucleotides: TGTGCCAGCAGGACTAGCACGGGCTCAGATACGCAGTATTTT.

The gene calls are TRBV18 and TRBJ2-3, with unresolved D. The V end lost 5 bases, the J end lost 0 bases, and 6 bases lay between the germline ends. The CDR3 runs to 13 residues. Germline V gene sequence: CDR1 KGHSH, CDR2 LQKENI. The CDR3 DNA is TGTGCCAGCTCATCCCATAGCACAGATACGCAGTATTTT. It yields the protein CASSSHSTDTQYF.

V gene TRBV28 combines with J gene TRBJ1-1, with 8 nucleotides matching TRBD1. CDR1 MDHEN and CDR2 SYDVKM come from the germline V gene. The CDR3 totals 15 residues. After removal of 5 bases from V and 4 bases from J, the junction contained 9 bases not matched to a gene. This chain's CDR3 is CASSTPSRGLTEAFF. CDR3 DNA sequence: TGTGCCAGCAGTACTCCATCCAGGGGGCTCACTGAAGCTTTCTTT.

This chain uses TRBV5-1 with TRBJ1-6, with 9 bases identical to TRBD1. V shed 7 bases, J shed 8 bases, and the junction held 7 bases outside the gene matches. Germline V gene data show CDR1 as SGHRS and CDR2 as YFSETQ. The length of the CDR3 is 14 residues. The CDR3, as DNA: TGCGCCAGCGCCGAAGGACAGGGGTATTCACCCCTCCACTTT. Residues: CASAEGQGYSPLHF. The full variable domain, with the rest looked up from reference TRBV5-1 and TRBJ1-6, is KAGVTQTPRYLIKTRGQQVTLSCSPISGHRSVSWYQQTPGQGLQFLFEYFSETQRNKGNFPGRFSGRQFSNSRSEMNVSTLELGDSALYLCASAEGQGYSPLHFGNGTRLTVT.

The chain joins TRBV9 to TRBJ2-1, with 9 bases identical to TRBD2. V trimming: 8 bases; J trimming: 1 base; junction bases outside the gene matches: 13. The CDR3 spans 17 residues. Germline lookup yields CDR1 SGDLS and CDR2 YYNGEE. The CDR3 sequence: CASGLRREGRSYNEQFF. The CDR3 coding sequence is TGTGCCAGTGGCCTAAGGCGGGAGGGTCGATCCTACAATGAGCAGTTCTTC.

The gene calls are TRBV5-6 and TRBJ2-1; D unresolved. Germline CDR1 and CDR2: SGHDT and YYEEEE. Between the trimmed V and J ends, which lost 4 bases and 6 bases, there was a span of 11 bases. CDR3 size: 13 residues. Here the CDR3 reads CASSDSPLNEQFF. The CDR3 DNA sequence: TGTGCCAGCAGCGACTCACCCCTCAATGAGCAGTTCTTC.

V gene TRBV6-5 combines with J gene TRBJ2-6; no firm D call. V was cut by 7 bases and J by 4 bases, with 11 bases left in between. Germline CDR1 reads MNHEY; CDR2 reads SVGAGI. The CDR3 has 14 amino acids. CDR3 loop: CASTLRSGANVLTF. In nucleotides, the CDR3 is TGTGCCAGCACCCTACGATCCGGGGCCAACGTCCTGACTTTC.

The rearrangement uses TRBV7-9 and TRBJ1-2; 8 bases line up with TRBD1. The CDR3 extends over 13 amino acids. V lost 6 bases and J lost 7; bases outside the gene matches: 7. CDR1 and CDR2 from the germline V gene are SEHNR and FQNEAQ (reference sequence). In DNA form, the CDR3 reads TGTGCCAGCAGTCAGGACAGGGCTAGTGGCTACACCTTC. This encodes CASSQDRASGYTF.

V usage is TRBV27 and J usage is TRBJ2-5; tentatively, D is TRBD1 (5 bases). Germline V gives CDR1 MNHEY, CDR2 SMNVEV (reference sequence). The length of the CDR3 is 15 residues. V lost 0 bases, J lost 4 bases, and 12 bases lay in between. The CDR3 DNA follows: TGTGCCAGCAGTTTATCGAGCAGGGTGGGAGAGACCCAGTACTTC. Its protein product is CASSLSSRVGETQYF.

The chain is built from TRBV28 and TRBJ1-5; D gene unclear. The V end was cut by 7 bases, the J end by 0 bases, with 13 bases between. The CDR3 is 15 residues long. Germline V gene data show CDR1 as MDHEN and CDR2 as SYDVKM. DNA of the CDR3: TGTGCCAGCACCTTAGGAGGCTATAGCAATCAGCCCCAGCATTTT. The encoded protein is CASTLGGYSNQPQHF.

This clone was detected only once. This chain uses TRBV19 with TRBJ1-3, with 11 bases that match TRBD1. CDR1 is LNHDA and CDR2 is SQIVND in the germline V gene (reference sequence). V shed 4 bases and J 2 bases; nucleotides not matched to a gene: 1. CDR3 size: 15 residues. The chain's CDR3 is CASSKDRGPGNTIYF. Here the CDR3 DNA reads TGTGCCAGTAGTAAGGACAGGGGGCCTGGAAACACCATATATTTT.

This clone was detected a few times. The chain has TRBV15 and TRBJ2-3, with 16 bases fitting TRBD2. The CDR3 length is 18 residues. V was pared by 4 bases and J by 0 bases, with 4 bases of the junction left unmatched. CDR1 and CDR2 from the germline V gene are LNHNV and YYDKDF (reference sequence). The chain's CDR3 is CATSIGTSGGGSTDTQYF. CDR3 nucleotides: TGTGCCACCAGCATAGGGACTAGCGGGGGGGGGAGCACAGATACGCAGTATTTT.

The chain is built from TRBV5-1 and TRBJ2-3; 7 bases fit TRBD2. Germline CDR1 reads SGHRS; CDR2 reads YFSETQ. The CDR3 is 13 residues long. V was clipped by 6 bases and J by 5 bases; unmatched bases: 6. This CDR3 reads CASTRDYQDTQYF. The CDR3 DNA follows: TGCGCCAGCACCCGGGACTACCAAGATACGCAGTATTTT.

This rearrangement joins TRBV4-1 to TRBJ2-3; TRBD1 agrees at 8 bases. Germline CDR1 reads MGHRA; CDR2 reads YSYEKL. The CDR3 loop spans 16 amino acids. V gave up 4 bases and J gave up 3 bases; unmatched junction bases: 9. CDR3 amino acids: CASSRPGQGRTDTQYF. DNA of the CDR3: TGCGCCAGCAGCCGACCCGGACAGGGAAGGACAGATACGCAGTATTTT.

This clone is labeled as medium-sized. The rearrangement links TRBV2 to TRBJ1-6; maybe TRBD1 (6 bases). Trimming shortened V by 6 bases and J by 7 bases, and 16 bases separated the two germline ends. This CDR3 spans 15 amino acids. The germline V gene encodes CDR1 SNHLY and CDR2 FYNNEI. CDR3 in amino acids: CASRAGAGGNSPLHF. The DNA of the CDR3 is TGTGCCAGCAGAGCAGGGGCCGGGGGGAATTCACCCCTCCACTTT.

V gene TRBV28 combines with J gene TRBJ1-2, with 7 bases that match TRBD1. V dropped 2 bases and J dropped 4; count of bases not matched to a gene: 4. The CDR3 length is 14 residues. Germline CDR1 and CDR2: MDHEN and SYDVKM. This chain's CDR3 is CASSLGGQLYGYTF. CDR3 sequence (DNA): TGTGCCAGCAGTTTAGGGGGACAGCTCTATGGCTACACCTTC.

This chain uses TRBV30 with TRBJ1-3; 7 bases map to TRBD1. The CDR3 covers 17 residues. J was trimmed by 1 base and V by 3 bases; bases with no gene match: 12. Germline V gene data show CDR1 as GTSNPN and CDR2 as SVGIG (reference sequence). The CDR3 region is CAWREVTGSKSGNTIYF. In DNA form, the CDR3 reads TGTGCCTGGAGGGAGGTGACAGGGAGTAAATCTGGAAACACCATATATTTT.

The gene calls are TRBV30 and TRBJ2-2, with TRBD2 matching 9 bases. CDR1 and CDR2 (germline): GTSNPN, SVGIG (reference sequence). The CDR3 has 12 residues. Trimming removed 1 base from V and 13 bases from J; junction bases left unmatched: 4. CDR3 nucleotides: TGTGCCTGGAGTGATATGCGGGAGGGGCTGTTTTTT. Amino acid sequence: CAWSDMREGLFF.

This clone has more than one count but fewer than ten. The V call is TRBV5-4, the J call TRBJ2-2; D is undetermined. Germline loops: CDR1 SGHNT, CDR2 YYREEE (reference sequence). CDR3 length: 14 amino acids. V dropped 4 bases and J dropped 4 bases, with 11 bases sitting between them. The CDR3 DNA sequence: TGTGCCAGCAGCCCTGTAGTTAGCACCGGGGAGCTGTTTTTT. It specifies CASSPVVSTGELFF.

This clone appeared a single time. The CDR3, as DNA: TGCAGCGTTGGCCTAGCGGGAGTGTGGGATACGCAGTATTTT. Protein: CSVGLAGVWDTQYF. The chain has TRBV29-1 and TRBJ2-3; 10 bases match TRBD2. The CDR3 has 14 amino acids. V shed 4 bases, J shed 6 bases, and the junction held 7 bases outside the gene matches. Germline V CDR1 and CDR2: SQVTM, ANQGSEA.

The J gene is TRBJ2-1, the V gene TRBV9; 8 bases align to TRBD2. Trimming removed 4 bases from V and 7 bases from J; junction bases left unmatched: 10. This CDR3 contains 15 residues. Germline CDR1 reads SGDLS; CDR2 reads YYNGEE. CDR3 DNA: TGTGCCAGCAGCCCCTCGGGGGGGATCTGGAATGAGCAGTTCTTC. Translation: CASSPSGGIWNEQFF.